These T cell receptor beta chains were read from a single sample in a study of T cell repertoires in cytomegalovirus infection. TCRdb processed the reads anew with MiXCR; each CDR3 protein has one entry. The sample shows approximately 730,000 distinct CDR3 sequences, around 32% of them seen only once. No cognate antigen is known for these TCRs. The sample in question was cultured PBMCs, obtained from culture after CMV antigen stimulation. All receptors come from a human donor in good health (CMV status not recorded). Some clones in this sample may be carry-over from other donors' samples. The CDR3 runs from the conserved cysteine through the conserved F or W. Size values are once, few and many counts, or a class for expanded clones, and some rows have none.

J gene: TRBJ1-6
clone size: -
CDR3 length: 17
V gene: TRBV5-4
CDR3 protein: CASTRGRTGSMDSPLHF

J gene: TRBJ1-4
clone size: many
CDR3 length: 14
V gene: TRBV12-3/TRBV12-4
CDR3 protein: CASSPDRENEKLFF

J gene: TRBJ2-5
clone size: few
CDR3 length: 15
V gene: TRBV12-3/TRBV12-4
CDR3 protein: CASSSHQGDQETQYF

J gene: TRBJ1-1
clone size: many
CDR3 length: 11
V gene: TRBV11-2
CDR3 protein: CASSLKTEAFF

J gene: TRBJ2-7
clone size: -
CDR3 length: 17
V gene: TRBV4-1
CDR3 protein: CASSQPYYRDRGYEQYF

J gene: TRBJ2-3
clone size: -
CDR3 length: 14
V gene: TRBV19
CDR3 protein: CASIPQVRTDTQYF

J gene: TRBJ2-7
clone size: many
CDR3 length: 13
V gene: TRBV7-9
CDR3 protein: CASSPDRSYEQYF

J gene: TRBJ1-1
clone size: -
CDR3 length: 15
V gene: TRBV5-1
CDR3 protein: CASSRDSHPSSEAFF

J gene: TRBJ2-5
clone size: many
CDR3 length: 13
V gene: TRBV7-2
CDR3 protein: CASSLGGVIKLYF

J gene: TRBJ1-1
clone size: -
CDR3 length: 15
V gene: TRBV19
CDR3 protein: CASSIRGDLNTEAFF

J gene: TRBJ2-4
clone size: few
CDR3 length: 15
V gene: TRBV7-2
CDR3 protein: CASSFYLGAKNIQYF

J gene: TRBJ2-3
clone size: once
CDR3 length: 15
V gene: TRBV4-1
CDR3 protein: CASSPSGVGTDTQYF

J gene: TRBJ2-7
clone size: -
CDR3 length: 14
V gene: TRBV7-9
CDR3 protein: CASSLDSSAIEQYF

J gene: TRBJ1-3
clone size: -
CDR3 length: 14
V gene: TRBV5-4
CDR3 protein: CASSSASRGDTIYF

J gene: TRBJ2-5
clone size: -
CDR3 length: 13
V gene: TRBV7-8
CDR3 protein: CASSIDTQETQYF

J gene: TRBJ2-5
clone size: -
CDR3 length: 15
V gene: TRBV12-3/TRBV12-4
CDR3 protein: CASSPQAGGPETQYF

J gene: TRBJ1-1
clone size: -
CDR3 length: 12
V gene: TRBV20-1
CDR3 protein: CSAGGRNTEAFF

J gene: TRBJ2-7
clone size: -
CDR3 length: 14
V gene: TRBV7-2
CDR3 protein: CASSLGGRIDEQYF

J gene: TRBJ2-6
clone size: few
CDR3 length: 16
V gene: TRBV7-9
CDR3 protein: CASNGQVVPGANVLTF

J gene: TRBJ2-1
clone size: -
CDR3 length: 16
V gene: TRBV7-6
CDR3 protein: CASSPRRGRDYNEQFF

J gene: TRBJ1-1
clone size: once
CDR3 length: 15
V gene: TRBV19
CDR3 protein: CASSIRGSVNTEAFF

J gene: TRBJ2-3
clone size: many
CDR3 length: 13
V gene: TRBV12-3/TRBV12-4
CDR3 protein: CASSRSGTDTQYF

J gene: TRBJ2-4
clone size: -
CDR3 length: 14
V gene: TRBV15
CDR3 protein: CATSRVGGRSIQYF

J gene: TRBJ2-1
clone size: -
CDR3 length: 14
V gene: TRBV11-2
CDR3 protein: CASSSGAVYNEQFF

J gene: TRBJ1-1
clone size: -
CDR3 length: 17
V gene: TRBV18
CDR3 protein: CASSLQPRWTMNTEAFF

J gene: TRBJ2-3
clone size: -
CDR3 length: 14
V gene: TRBV29-1
CDR3 protein: CSVEDTRGTDTQYF

J gene: TRBJ2-3
clone size: -
CDR3 length: 16
V gene: TRBV18
CDR3 protein: CASSLFGGADGDTQYF

J gene: TRBJ2-1
clone size: -
CDR3 length: 16
V gene: TRBV7-9
CDR3 protein: CASRYTRRGSYNEQFF

J gene: TRBJ2-3
clone size: few
CDR3 length: 15
V gene: TRBV20-1
CDR3 protein: CSAPPYSGSENTQYF

J gene: TRBJ2-5
clone size: few
CDR3 length: 17
V gene: TRBV4-1
CDR3 protein: CASSQGDRATPQETQYF

J gene: TRBJ2-1
clone size: many
CDR3 length: 15
V gene: TRBV28
CDR3 protein: CASSPPGGGYNEQFF

J gene: TRBJ2-2
clone size: -
CDR3 length: 17
V gene: TRBV2
CDR3 protein: CASRKQGTLRTTGELFF

J gene: TRBJ1-2
clone size: few
CDR3 length: 12
V gene: TRBV19
CDR3 protein: CASSKRNYGYTF

J gene: TRBJ2-7
clone size: -
CDR3 length: 15
V gene: TRBV7-9
CDR3 protein: CASSTSDRGLYEQYF

J gene: TRBJ1-1
clone size: -
CDR3 length: 16
V gene: TRBV12-3/TRBV12-4
CDR3 protein: CASSQESWGMNTEAFF

J gene: TRBJ2-5
clone size: few
CDR3 length: 17
V gene: TRBV7-8
CDR3 protein: CASRPLLGQGSQETQYF

J gene: TRBJ2-5
clone size: many
CDR3 length: 13
V gene: TRBV7-2
CDR3 protein: CASRASVGETQYF

J gene: TRBJ2-7
clone size: once
CDR3 length: 15
V gene: TRBV7-6
CDR3 protein: CASSLGQGLFYEQYF

J gene: TRBJ2-7
clone size: few
CDR3 length: 12
V gene: TRBV6-2/TRBV6-3
CDR3 protein: CASSFRQGPQDF

J gene: TRBJ1-4
clone size: -
CDR3 length: 15
V gene: TRBV7-2
CDR3 protein: CASSLVWGRGEKLFF

J gene: TRBJ2-3
clone size: -
CDR3 length: 16
V gene: TRBV20-1
CDR3 protein: CSAPNFRTASTDTQYF

J gene: TRBJ2-2
clone size: few
CDR3 length: 16
V gene: TRBV7-2
CDR3 protein: CASSLVGVTNTGELFF

J gene: TRBJ2-7
clone size: -
CDR3 length: 14
V gene: TRBV6-5
CDR3 protein: CASSYWGESYEQYF

J gene: TRBJ1-6
clone size: -
CDR3 length: 15
V gene: TRBV4-2
CDR3 protein: CASSQEDRRNSPLHF

J gene: TRBJ2-1
clone size: few
CDR3 length: 19
V gene: TRBV4-1
CDR3 protein: CASSQESDSALFLYNEQFF

J gene: TRBJ2-5
clone size: -
CDR3 length: 14
V gene: TRBV10-3
CDR3 protein: CAISPGTTQETQYF

J gene: TRBJ1-4
clone size: -
CDR3 length: 14
V gene: TRBV19
CDR3 protein: CASRETGGAEKLFF

J gene: TRBJ2-1
clone size: -
CDR3 length: 14
V gene: TRBV5-1
CDR3 protein: CASSLAPSDGEQFF

J gene: TRBJ2-5
clone size: few
CDR3 length: 13
V gene: TRBV20-1
CDR3 protein: CSATLASQETQYF

J gene: TRBJ2-1
clone size: -
CDR3 length: 14
V gene: TRBV10-3
CDR3 protein: CAISSGTGGHEQFF